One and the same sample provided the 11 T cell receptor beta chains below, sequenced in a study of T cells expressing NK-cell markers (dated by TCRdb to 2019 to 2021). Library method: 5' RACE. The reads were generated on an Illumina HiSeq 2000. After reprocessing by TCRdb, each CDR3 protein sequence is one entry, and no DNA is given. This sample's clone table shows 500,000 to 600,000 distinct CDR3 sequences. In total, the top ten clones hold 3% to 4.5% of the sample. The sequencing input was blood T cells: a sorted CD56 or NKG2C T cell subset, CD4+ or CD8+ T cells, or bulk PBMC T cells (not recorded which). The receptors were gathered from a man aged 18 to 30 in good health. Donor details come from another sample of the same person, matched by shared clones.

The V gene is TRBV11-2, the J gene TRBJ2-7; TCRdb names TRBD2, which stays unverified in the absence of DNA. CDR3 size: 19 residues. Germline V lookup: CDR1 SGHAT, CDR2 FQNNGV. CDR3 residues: CASSLDVLAGVPRSYEQYF.

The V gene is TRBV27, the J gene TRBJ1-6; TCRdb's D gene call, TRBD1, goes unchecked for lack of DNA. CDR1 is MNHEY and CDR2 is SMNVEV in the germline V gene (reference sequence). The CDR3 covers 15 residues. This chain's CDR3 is CASRDRDRVNSPLHF.

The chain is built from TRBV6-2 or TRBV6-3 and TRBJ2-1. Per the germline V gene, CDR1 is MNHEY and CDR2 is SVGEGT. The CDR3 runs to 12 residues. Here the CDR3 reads CASSYYRDEQFF.

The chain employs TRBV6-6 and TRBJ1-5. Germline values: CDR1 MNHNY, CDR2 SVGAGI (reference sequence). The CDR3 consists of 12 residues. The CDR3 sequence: CAGSGYNQPQHF.

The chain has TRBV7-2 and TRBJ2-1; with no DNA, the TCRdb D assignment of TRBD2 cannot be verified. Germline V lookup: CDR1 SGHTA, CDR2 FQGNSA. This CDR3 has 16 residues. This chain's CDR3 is CASRRLAGSFYNEQFF.

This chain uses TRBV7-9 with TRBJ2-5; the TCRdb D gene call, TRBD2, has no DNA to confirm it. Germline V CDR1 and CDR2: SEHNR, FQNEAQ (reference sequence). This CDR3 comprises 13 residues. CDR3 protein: CASSFSGVETQYF. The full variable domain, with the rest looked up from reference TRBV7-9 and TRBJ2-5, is DTGVSQNPRHKITKRGQNVTFRCDPISEHNRLYWYRQTLGQGPEFLTYFQNEAQLEKSRLLSDRFSAERPKGSFSTLEIQRTEQGDSAMYLCASSFSGVETQYFGPGTRLLVL.

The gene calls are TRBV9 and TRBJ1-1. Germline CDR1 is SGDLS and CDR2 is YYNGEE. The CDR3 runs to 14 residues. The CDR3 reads CASSVVQRNTEAFF.

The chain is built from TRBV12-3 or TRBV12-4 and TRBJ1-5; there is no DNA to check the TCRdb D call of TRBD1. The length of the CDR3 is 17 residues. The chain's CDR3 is CASSPLRDIYSNQPQHF.

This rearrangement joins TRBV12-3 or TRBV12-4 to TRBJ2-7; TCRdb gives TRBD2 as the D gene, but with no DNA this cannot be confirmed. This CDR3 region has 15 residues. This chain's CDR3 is CASSLRAGGTREQYF.

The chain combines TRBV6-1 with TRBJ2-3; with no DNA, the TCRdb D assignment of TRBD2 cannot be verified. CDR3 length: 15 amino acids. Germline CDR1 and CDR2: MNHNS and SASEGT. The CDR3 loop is CASSELAGRTDTQYF.

This CDR3 is CSARGITDTQYF. The chain is built from TRBV20-1 and TRBJ2-3. CDR1 is DFQATT, CDR2 SNEGSKA, per germline (reference sequence). CDR3 length equals 12 residues.